Ten or more counts support the clone carrying this TCR beta chain. The data were taken from a study of T-cell reconstitution after alpha-beta-depleted transplantation in children. Unmatched junction bases numbered 6, after V lost 7 bases and J lost 3 bases. The CDR3 consists of 13 residues. From germline, CDR1 is SQVTM and CDR2 ANQGSEA. Preparation of the TCRbeta library was carried out with unique molecular identifiers. TCRdb used MiXCR to reprocess the PCR reads, holding one entry per CDR3 protein. The profile covers more than 550,000 distinct CDR3 sequences, with over 9.5% appearing a single time and less than 5% taken by the ten largest.

Sequenced material: PBMCs from the stem cell graft donor, taken from the stem cell graft. This clonotype was obtained from a human donor who donated a stem cell graft to a child with acute myeloid leukemia. The chain combines TRBV29-1 with TRBJ2-1, with 7 positions matching TRBD2. Here the CDR3 DNA reads TGCAGCGCCGCCGGGACTATCTACAATGAGCAGTTCTTC. Its translation is CSAAGTIYNEQFF.